Listed below are T cell receptor beta chains from one sample, sequenced in a study of graft-versus-host responses after intestinal transplantation. The method was immunoSEQ multiplex PCR; TCRdb's version includes in-frame clones alone and lacks a portion of them. The sample contains 60,000 to 70,000 clones, roughly nine tenths of which appear only once. The sequenced sample was ileum tissue, obtained roughly 54 weeks after transplant. The source is a human patient who received an intestinal transplant, so some T cells may come from the graft donor. CDR3s include the opening cysteine and the closing phenylalanine or tryptophan. The D gene is left open where the match is weak. Only part of the rows carry a size: once, few, many, or a class if the clone is expanded.

j_call clone_size v_call d_call cdr3_nt cdr3_aa
TRBJ2-1 - TRBV28 - TGTGCCAGCAGTTTAGATTCGGGCCAGCAGCCGGACAATGAGCAGTTCTTC CASSLDSGQQPDNEQFF
TRBJ2-1 - TRBV5-4 - TGTGCCAGCAGCTTGGGCGGGACCCTCCGCAATGAGCAGTTCTTC CASSLGGTLRNEQFF
TRBJ1-2 - TRBV5-4 - TGTGCCAGCAGCTTTCACCGGGACTCCAAAAACTATGGCTACACCTTC CASSFHRDSKNYGYTF
TRBJ2-5 - TRBV29-1 - TGCAGCGTTGTTGACGGGGGGCGTGAGACCCAGTACTTC CSVVDGGRETQYF
TRBJ1-3 - TRBV6-1 TRBD1 TGTGCCAGCAGTAGGACAGGGGACAACACCATATATTTT CASSRTGDNTIYF
TRBJ1-2 - TRBV6-5 TRBD1 TGTGCCAGCAGTTACATGCTAACGGGACAGTTCGGCTACACCTTC CASSYMLTGQFGYTF
TRBJ2-1 few TRBV4-1 TRBD2 TGCGCCAGCAGTGTAGCGGGGGGTAACAATGAGCAGTTCTTC CASSVAGGNNEQFF
TRBJ2-1 once TRBV23-1 - TGCGCCAGCAGTCAATCTAATCATACAGGGGAGGGGGCTAGCGTCCCCCCAACGTATGAGCAGTTCTTC CASSQSNHTGEGASVPPTYEQFF
TRBJ2-7 - TRBV6-6 TRBD1 TGTGCCAGCAGAATGGGACAGGGAGCCTACGAGCAGTACTTC CASRMGQGAYEQYF
TRBJ2-5 - TRBV6-6 TRBD2 TGTGCCAGCAGTGGAACTAGCGGGAGTTCGGAGACCCAGTACTTC CASSGTSGSSETQYF
TRBJ1-1 - TRBV6-1 - TGTGCCAGCAAGGAATCGGGGGCGATCACTGAAGCTTTCTTT CASKESGAITEAFF
TRBJ2-5 - TRBV7-9 - TGTGCCCATCAGACCGGGGAGGATTGGGAGACCCAGTACTTC CAHQTGEDWETQYF
TRBJ1-2 - TRBV6-1 - TGTGCCAGCAGTGAAAGGGGGAGGATTGGCTACACCTTC CASSERGRIGYTF
TRBJ1-3 - TRBV6-1 - TGTGCCAGCAGTGAATTGAGCAACACCATATATTTT CASSELSNTIYF
TRBJ1-2 - TRBV7-9 - TGTGCCAGCAGCTTAGGCGATCTCGGCTACACCTTC CASSLGDLGYTF
TRBJ2-7 - TRBV28 TRBD2 TGTGCCAGCAGTTTCGACCCGGGACTAGCTCAATCCTACGAGCAGTACTTC CASSFDPGLAQSYEQYF
TRBJ2-4 once TRBV6-1 - TGTGCCAGCAGTACTAGTGGGGGCACTGGAGACATTCAGTACTTC CASSTSGGTGDIQYF
TRBJ2-7 - TRBV5-1 TRBD1 TGCGCCAGCAGTCCTTCTGGGGACAGGGCGGGCGAGCAGTACTTC CASSPSGDRAGEQYF
TRBJ1-1 - TRBV9 - TGTGCCAGCAGCGTAAGGGGGGACACTGAAGCTTTCTTT CASSVRGDTEAFF
TRBJ2-2 - TRBV13 - TGTGCCAGCAGCCTCCTAAGGGCACAGGAAGTAAACACCGGGGAGCTGTTTTTT CASSLLRAQEVNTGELFF
TRBJ2-7 - TRBV5-4 TRBD1 TGTGCCAGCAGCCCGTGGGGACAGGACCACGAGCAGTACTTC CASSPWGQDHEQYF
TRBJ2-1 - TRBV6-4 - TGTGCCAGCAGGAAATCAGGGGTCCTTGATAATGAGCAGTTCTTC CASRKSGVLDNEQFF
TRBJ2-3 - TRBV5-4 TRBD2 TGTGCCAGCAGGAATCCGGGACTAGCGGGAGGGCGGGGCACAGATACGCAGTATTTT CASRNPGLAGGRGTDTQYF
TRBJ1-5 - TRBV5-1 TRBD1 TGCGCCAGCAGCTTGGGGGGACAGGCTAATCAGCCCCAGCATTTT CASSLGGQANQPQHF
TRBJ2-7 - TRBV11-2 TRBD2 TGTGCCAGCAGCTTAATCCTAGCGGGTTACTCCTACGAGCAGTACTTC CASSLILAGYSYEQYF
TRBJ2-5 - TRBV18 - TGTGCCAGCTCACTACTTCAAGAGACCCAGTACTTC CASSLLQETQYF
TRBJ2-7 - TRBV13 - TGTGCCAGCAGCTTAGGCTGGAAGAGCTCCTACGAGCAGTACTTC CASSLGWKSSYEQYF
TRBJ1-2 - TRBV5-1 - TGCGCCAGCAGCTTGACGGCGCGATACTATGGCTACACCTTC CASSLTARYYGYTF
TRBJ2-7 - TRBV6-5 - TGTGCCAGCAGTTACGACAGCGAGCAGTACTTC CASSYDSEQYF
TRBJ1-1 - TRBV6-1 - TGTGCCAGCAGTGAAAACAGTTTATGGGGTGAAGCTTTCTTT CASSENSLWGEAFF
TRBJ2-7 once TRBV6-5 - TGTGCCAGCAGTTACTCGAGTGTGTACGAGCAGTACTTC CASSYSSVYEQYF
TRBJ2-3 - TRBV5-1 - TGCGCCAGCAGCTTGGGAAGGGGGATTAGCACAGATACGCAGTATTTT CASSLGRGISTDTQYF
TRBJ1-1 - TRBV9 - TGTGCCAGCAGCGTAGGAGGGGGTACCACTGAAGCTTTCTTT CASSVGGGTTEAFF
TRBJ2-3 once TRBV6-6 - TGTGCCAGCAGTGCCTCAGCTAGCACAGATACGCAGTATTTT CASSASASTDTQYF
TRBJ2-7 - TRBV5-7 - TGTGCCAGCAGCTTAGAAGGGGCTGCTTACGAGCAGTACTTC CASSLEGAAYEQYF
TRBJ2-3 - TRBV9 - TGTGCCAGCAGCCCCCCCGGGGGAAGCACAGATACGCAGTATTTT CASSPPGGSTDTQYF
TRBJ1-1 - TRBV4-2 - TGTGCCAGCAGCCAAGAGGGAGGGGGGGCCTCTGAAGCTTTCTTT CASSQEGGGASEAFF